The present T cell receptor (beta chain) was sequenced within a study of T cell repertoires in cytomegalovirus infection. About the study: CMV infection and matching HLA type were both indicated by public TCR beta signatures.

Findings of the study overall: The response measured ex vivo was dominated by TCR beta clonotypes (HLA-C-restricted and CMV-specific). Frequencies of public TCR beta families were cumulated, and this identified carriers of CMV plus the relevant HLA.

Germline V lookup: CDR1 SGHTA, CDR2 FQGNSA. CDR3 size: 17 residues. V was trimmed by 2 bases and J by 10 bases, leaving 21 bases between them. TCRdb independently ran MiXCR on the reads; one entry per CDR3 protein. The sample lists 150,000 to 200,000 distinct CDR3 sequences, 17% occurring once. Comments on this clonotype: Its antigen is still unknown.

The receptor was isolated from a human donor in good health (CMV status not recorded). Some clones in this sample may be carry-over from other donors' samples. The rearrangement links TRBV7-2 to TRBJ1-6, with D hard to call. Sequencing was done on a sample of CD8+ T cells from PBMCs. CDR3 loop: CASSLRVSDFMGSPLHF. CDR3 bases: TGTGCCAGCAGCTTACGCGTCTCGGATTTTATGGGCTCACCCCTCCACTTT.